This section outlines one TCR beta chain sequence together with its context. Its antigen is not identified. Sequencing was performed with immunoSEQ multiplex PCR; in TCRdb, only in-frame clones are kept and a portion is missing. This table has 50,000 or so clones, roughly three quarters appearing once. The data are from a study of radiotherapy plus CTLA-4 blockade in lung cancer. Background on the study: Objective responses arose in 18% of patients, and 31% experienced disease control.

Whole-study results and caveats: Best predicting response, reportedly, were early blood T cell clone dynamics, with interferon-beta.

Ipilimumab CTLA-4 blockade and focal radiation were given to patients with chemo-refractory metastatic non-small-cell lung cancer. The TCR comes from a human donor with non-small cell lung cancer who had stable disease on radiotherapy plus ipilimumab. The sequencing used peripheral blood, collected from a patient treated with radiotherapy plus ipilimumab.

In DNA, the CDR3 is TGCGCCAGCAGCTTGGATACAGGGGGCTCTGGAAACACCATATATTTT. Translated, it gives CASSLDTGGSGNTIYF. The chain joins TRBV5-1 to TRBJ1-3, with 8 bases matching TRBD1. In germline, CDR1 is SGHRS, CDR2 YFSETQ. The CDR3 is 16 residues long. Trimming removed 0 bases from V and 0 bases from J; junction bases left unmatched: 2.